The table lists the clone carrying this T cell receptor beta chain with a count of one. Its cognate antigen is unknown. The iRepertoire nested amplicon-rescue multiplex PCR amplified TCR alpha and beta CDR3s from RNA. TCRdb passed the multiplex PCR reads through MiXCR, listing each CDR3 protein once. Counted here are about 99,000 distinct CDR3 sequences, 25% to 35% occurring once; the ten biggest clones make up 44%. The data were taken from a study of glioma-infiltrating T cells. Study-level points and caveats: Non-neoplastic patients had below-expected tissue-blood divergence, while all gliomas exceeded expectation.

This CDR3 is 13 amino acids long. Between the trimmed V and J ends, which lost 3 bases and 2 bases, there was a span of 7 bases. The TCR was taken from a human donor with low-grade glioma or glioblastoma, undergoing nonglioma brain surgery, or in good health (not recorded which). The V call is TRBV12-3 or TRBV12-4, the J call TRBJ2-5; no definite D call. Material for sequencing was glioma tissue, nonneoplastic brain tissue, or PBMCs (not recorded which). The CDR3 DNA sequence: TGTGCCAGCAGTTTTTACAGTCAAGAGACCCAGTACTTC. Its protein is CASSFYSQETQYF.